These T cell receptor beta chains were read from a single sample in a study of blood T cell repertoires in COVID-19. Here immunoSEQ multiplex PCR was the method, and the copy in TCRdb shows in-frame clones only, minus some. This table holds approximately 400,000 clones, approximately 89% found once. The sample taken for sequencing was PBMCs or T cells enriched from blood (not recorded which). The receptors stem from a woman between 35 and 50 years old who had been exposed to COVID-19. Each CDR3 is given with its conserved first and last residue. D genes are given only for firm matches. Clone size is not always given. Where it is, it says once, few, many or a class for expanded clones.

D gene,J gene,V gene,clone size,CDR3 protein,CDR3 DNA
TRBD2,TRBJ2-5,TRBV2,.,CASSAGTSRETQYF,TGTGCCAGCAGTGCCGGGACTAGTAGGGAGACCCAGTACTTC
TRBD2,TRBJ2-7,TRBV6-5,.,CASSSSTSGSYEQYF,TGTGCCAGCAGTTCGTCGACTAGCGGCTCCTACGAGCAGTACTTC
TRBD1,TRBJ1-6,TRBV6-5,.,CASMPRGYNSPLHF,TGTGCCAGCATGCCCAGGGGGTATAATTCACCCCTCCACTTT
.,TRBJ2-2,TRBV7-2,.,CASSRDRAGELFF,TGTGCCAGCAGCAGAGACCGGGCCGGGGAGCTGTTTTTT
TRBD2,TRBJ2-2,TRBV7-9,.,CASSSPRGAGAAGELFF,TGTGCCAGCAGCTCCCCCCGGGGAGCGGGAGCGGCCGGGGAGCTGTTTTTT
.,TRBJ1-3,TRBV10-3,.,CAIRSQFSGNTIYF,TGTGCCATCCGGAGCCAATTCTCTGGAAACACCATATATTTT
.,TRBJ1-4,TRBV2,.,CASSLRREREKLFF,TGTGCCAGCAGTTTAAGGCGGGAACGTGAAAAACTGTTTTTT
.,TRBJ2-1,TRBV7-8,once,CASSPINEQFF,TGTGCCAGCAGCCCTATCAATGAGCAGTTCTTC
.,TRBJ1-6,TRBV3-1/TRBV3-2,.,CASSQVFGLAGRSSYNSPLHF,TGTGCCAGCAGCCAAGTTTTCGGCCTAGCGGGGCGAAGCTCCTATAATTCACCCCTCCACTTT
TRBD2,TRBJ2-3,TRBV7-3,.,CASSLTSRSTDTQYF,TGTGCCAGCAGCCTGACTAGCAGAAGCACAGATACGCAGTATTTT
TRBD1,TRBJ2-7,TRBV7-2,.,CASSPRDSSYEQYF,TGTGCCAGCAGCCCCCGGGACAGCTCCTACGAGCAGTACTTC
TRBD2,TRBJ2-7,TRBV5-4,once,CASTMGPRGISYEQYF,TGTGCCAGCACTATGGGCCCGCGGGGGATCTCCTACGAGCAGTACTTC
.,TRBJ1-6,TRBV28,.,CASKIGGGDPLHF,TGTGCCAGCAAAATCGGGGGAGGGGATCCCCTCCACTTT
.,TRBJ1-1,TRBV5-1,.,CASSLIQGGEAFF,TGCGCCAGCAGCTTAATTCAGGGCGGTGAAGCTTTCTTT
TRBD2,TRBJ2-1,TRBV2,.,CASSEGGRARNEQFF,TGTGCCAGCAGTGAAGGCGGGAGGGCCAGAAATGAGCAGTTCTTC
.,TRBJ2-2,TRBV5-8,.,CASSFADSYTGELFF,TGTGCCAGCAGCTTCGCTGACAGCTACACCGGGGAGCTGTTTTTT
.,TRBJ1-5,TRBV5-6,.,CASSLFRQDFDSNQPQHF,TGTGCCAGCAGCTTGTTTCGACAGGATTTTGATAGCAATCAGCCCCAGCATTTT
.,TRBJ2-1,TRBV6-1,.,CASSERWGPYEQFF,TGTGCCAGCAGTGAACGGTGGGGGCCCTATGAGCAGTTCTTC
TRBD2,TRBJ2-1,TRBV5-4,.,CASTGGGPYNEQFF,TGTGCCAGCACCGGGGGGGGCCCGTACAATGAGCAGTTCTTC
TRBD1,TRBJ2-6,TRBV5-6,.,CASSYRGSGANVLTF,TGTGCCAGCAGCTACAGGGGGTCTGGGGCCAACGTCCTGACTTTC
.,TRBJ2-3,TRBV25-1,.,CASNGVGADTQYF,TGTGCCAGCAACGGGGTTGGGGCAGATACGCAGTATTTT
.,TRBJ2-5,TRBV3-1/TRBV3-2,.,CASSQRSDGRETQYF,TGTGCCAGCAGCCAAAGATCAGATGGGCGAGAGACCCAGTACTTC
TRBD1,TRBJ2-4,TRBV5-1,.,CASSLGTGNMNIQYF,TGCGCCAGCAGCTTGGGGACAGGGAATATGAACATTCAGTACTTC
.,TRBJ2-3,TRBV7-9,.,CASSLTQGKGVDTQYF,TGTGCCAGCAGCTTAACCCAGGGGAAAGGCGTAGATACGCAGTATTTT
.,TRBJ1-2,TRBV5-1,once,CASSLGSTNYGYTF,TGCGCCAGCAGCTTGGGCAGTACTAACTATGGCTACACCTTC
.,TRBJ1-5,TRBV19,.,CASSLVLPGQRQPQHF,TGTGCCAGTAGTCTCGTGCTGCCGGGACAAAGGCAGCCCCAGCATTTT
TRBD1,TRBJ1-5,TRBV30,.,CAWSRQGTQPQHF,TGTGCCTGGAGTAGACAGGGTACTCAGCCCCAGCATTTT
TRBD1,TRBJ1-1,TRBV12-5,.,CASGGGDTEAFF,TGTGCTAGTGGAGGGGGCGACACTGAAGCTTTCTTT
.,TRBJ2-5,TRBV7-2,.,CASSLNVRAWETQYF,TGTGCCAGCAGCTTAAATGTACGAGCTTGGGAGACCCAGTACTTC
TRBD1,TRBJ2-2,TRBV29-1,.,CSVVAGGKVGELFF,TGCAGCGTTGTGGCAGGGGGAAAAGTAGGGGAGCTGTTTTTT
TRBD2,TRBJ2-2,TRBV6-2/TRBV6-3,.,CASSSRLAGVGELFF,TGTGCCAGCAGCTCGAGACTAGCGGGAGTCGGGGAGCTGTTTTTT
.,TRBJ2-7,TRBV18,.,CATASANYEQYF,TGTGCCACTGCTAGCGCCAACTACGAGCAGTACTTC
.,TRBJ2-2,TRBV24-1,.,CATSDPTSRVSNTGELFF,TGTGCCACCAGTGATCCCACGAGTCGGGTGTCGAACACCGGGGAGCTGTTTTTT
.,TRBJ2-7,TRBV27,.,CASSRSGYSYEQYF,TGTGCCAGCAGTAGATCAGGTTACTCCTACGAGCAGTACTTC
TRBD2,TRBJ2-1,TRBV12-3/TRBV12-4,.,CASGRGGLNEQFF,TGTGCCAGCGGGCGGGGGGGCCTCAATGAGCAGTTCTTC
.,TRBJ1-5,TRBV19,once,CASSGVYSNQPQHF,TGTGCCAGTAGTGGAGTGTATAGCAATCAGCCCCAGCATTTT
.,TRBJ2-2,TRBV5-8,.,CASSFGTRNTGELFF,TGTGCCAGCAGCTTCGGGACAAGGAACACCGGGGAGCTGTTTTTT
.,TRBJ1-1,TRBV14,once,CASSQAGVLMNTEAFF,TGTGCCAGCAGCCAAGCAGGGGTCCTCATGAACACTGAAGCTTTCTTT
.,TRBJ2-7,TRBV29-1,.,CSVEQGSPYEQYF,TGCAGCGTTGAACAGGGCAGTCCCTACGAGCAGTACTTC